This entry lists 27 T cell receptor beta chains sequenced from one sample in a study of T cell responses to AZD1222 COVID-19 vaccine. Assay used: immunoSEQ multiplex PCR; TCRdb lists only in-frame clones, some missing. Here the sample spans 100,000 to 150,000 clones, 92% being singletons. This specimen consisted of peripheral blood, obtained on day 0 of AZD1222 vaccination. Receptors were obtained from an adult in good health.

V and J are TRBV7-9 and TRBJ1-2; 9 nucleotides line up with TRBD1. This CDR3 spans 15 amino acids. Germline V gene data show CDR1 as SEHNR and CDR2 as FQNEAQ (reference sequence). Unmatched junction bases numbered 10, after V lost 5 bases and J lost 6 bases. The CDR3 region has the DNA TGTGCCAGCAGCCGCACGACAGGGGGTGGGGATGGCTACACCTTC. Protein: CASSRTTGGGDGYTF.

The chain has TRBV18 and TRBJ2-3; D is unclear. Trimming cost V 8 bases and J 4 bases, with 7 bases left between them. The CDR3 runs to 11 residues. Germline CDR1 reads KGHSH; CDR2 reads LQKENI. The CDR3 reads CASARADTQYF. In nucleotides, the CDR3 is TGTGCCAGCGCCCGCGCAGATACGCAGTATTTT.

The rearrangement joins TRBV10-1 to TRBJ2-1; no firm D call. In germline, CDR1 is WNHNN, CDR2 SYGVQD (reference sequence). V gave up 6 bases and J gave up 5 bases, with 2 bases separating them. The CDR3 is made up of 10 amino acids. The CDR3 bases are TGCGCCAGCAGCCACAATGAGCAGTTCTTC. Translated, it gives CASSHNEQFF.

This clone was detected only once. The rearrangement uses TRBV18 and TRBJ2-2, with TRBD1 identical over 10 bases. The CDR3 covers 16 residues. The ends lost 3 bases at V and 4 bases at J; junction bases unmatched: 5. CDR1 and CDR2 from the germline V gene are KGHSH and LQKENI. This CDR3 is CASSPDRGQGTGELFF. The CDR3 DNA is TGTGCCAGCTCACCCGACAGGGGGCAAGGCACCGGGGAGCTGTTTTTT.

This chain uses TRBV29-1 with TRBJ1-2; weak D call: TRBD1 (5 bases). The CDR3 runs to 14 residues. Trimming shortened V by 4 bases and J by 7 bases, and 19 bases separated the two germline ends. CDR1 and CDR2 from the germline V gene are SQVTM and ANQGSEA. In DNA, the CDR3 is TGCAGCGTTGGTTTACGGCAACAGGACCCTGGCTACACCTTC. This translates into CSVGLRQQDPGYTF.

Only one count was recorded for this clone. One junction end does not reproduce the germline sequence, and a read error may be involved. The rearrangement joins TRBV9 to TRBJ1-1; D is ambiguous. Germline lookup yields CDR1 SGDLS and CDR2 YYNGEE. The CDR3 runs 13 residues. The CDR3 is CASSVGHATEAFF. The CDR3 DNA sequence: TGTGCCAGCAGTGTAGGGCATGCCACTGAAGCTTTCTTT. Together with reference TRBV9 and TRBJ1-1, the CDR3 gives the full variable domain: DSGVTQTPKHLITATGQRVTLRCSPRSGDLSVYWYQQSLDQGLQFLIQYYNGEERAKGNILERFSAQQFPDLHSELNLSSLELGDSALYFCASSVGHATEAFFGQGTRLTVV.

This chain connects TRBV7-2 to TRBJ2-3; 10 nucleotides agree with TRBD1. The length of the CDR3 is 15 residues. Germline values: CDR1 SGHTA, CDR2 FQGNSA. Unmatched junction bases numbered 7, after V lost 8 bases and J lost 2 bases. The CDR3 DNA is TGTGCCAGCGGACCGGGACAGGGGAACACAGATACGCAGTATTTT. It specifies CASGPGQGNTDTQYF.

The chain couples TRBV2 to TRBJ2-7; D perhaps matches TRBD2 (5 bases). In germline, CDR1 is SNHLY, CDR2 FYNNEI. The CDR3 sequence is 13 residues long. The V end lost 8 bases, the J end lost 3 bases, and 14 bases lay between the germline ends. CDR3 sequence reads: CASLPSGNYEQYF. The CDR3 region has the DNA TGTGCCAGCCTTCCGAGCGGAAACTACGAGCAGTACTTC.

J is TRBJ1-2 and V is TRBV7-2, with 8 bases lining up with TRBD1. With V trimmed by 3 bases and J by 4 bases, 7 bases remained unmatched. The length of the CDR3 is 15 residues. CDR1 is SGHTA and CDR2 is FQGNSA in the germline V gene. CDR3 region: CASSFGTGGFYGYTF. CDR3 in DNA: TGTGCCAGCAGCTTCGGCACAGGGGGGTTCTATGGCTACACCTTC.

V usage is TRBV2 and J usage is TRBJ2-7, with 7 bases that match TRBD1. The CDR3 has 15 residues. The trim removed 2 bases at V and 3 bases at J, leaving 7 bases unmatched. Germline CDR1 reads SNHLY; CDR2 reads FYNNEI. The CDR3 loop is CASSERLAGGYEQYF. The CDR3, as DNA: TGTGCCAGCAGTGAAAGGTTGGCAGGGGGCTACGAGCAGTACTTC.

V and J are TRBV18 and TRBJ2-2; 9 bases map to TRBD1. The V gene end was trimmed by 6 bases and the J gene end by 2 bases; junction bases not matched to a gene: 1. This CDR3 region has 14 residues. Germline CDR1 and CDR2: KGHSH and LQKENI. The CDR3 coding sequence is TGTGCCAGCTCGGGACAGGGAAACACCGGGGAGCTGTTTTTT. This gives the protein CASSGQGNTGELFF. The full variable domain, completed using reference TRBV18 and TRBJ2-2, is NAGVMQNPRHLVRRRGQEARLRCSPMKGHSHVYWYRQLPEEGLKFMVYLQKENIIDESGMPKERFSAEFPKEGPSILRIQQVVRGDSAAYFCASSGQGNTGELFFGEGSRLTVL.

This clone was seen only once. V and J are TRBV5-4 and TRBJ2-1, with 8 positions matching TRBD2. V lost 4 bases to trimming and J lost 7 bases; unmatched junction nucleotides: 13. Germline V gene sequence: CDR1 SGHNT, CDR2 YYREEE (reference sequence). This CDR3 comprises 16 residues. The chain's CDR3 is CASSPAAGGIRNEQFF. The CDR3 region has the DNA TGTGCCAGCAGCCCGGCGGCGGGAGGAATAAGAAATGAGCAGTTCTTC.

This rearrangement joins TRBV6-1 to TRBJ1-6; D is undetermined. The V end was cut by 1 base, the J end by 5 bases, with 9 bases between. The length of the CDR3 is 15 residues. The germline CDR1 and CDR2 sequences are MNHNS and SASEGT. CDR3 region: CASSEVRSNNSPLHF. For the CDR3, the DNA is TGTGCCAGCAGTGAAGTGCGTAGTAATAATTCACCCCTCCACTTT.

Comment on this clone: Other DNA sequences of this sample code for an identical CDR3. CDR3 DNA sequence: TGTGCCAGCAGTTTAGGGGGCCGTGAGCAGTTCTTC. It is translated as CASSLGGREQFF. The rearrangement joins TRBV12-3 or TRBV12-4 to TRBJ2-1, with D perhaps matching TRBD1 (5 bases). V was clipped by 1 base and J by 9 bases, with 7 bases between them. The CDR3 contains 12 residues.

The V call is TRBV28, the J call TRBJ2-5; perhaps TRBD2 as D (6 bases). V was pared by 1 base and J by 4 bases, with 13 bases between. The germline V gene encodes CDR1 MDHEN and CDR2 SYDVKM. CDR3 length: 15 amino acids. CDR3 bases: TGTGCCAGCAGTTTATACGGGAGAGGGGTAGAGACCCAGTACTTC. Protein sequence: CASSLYGRGVETQYF.

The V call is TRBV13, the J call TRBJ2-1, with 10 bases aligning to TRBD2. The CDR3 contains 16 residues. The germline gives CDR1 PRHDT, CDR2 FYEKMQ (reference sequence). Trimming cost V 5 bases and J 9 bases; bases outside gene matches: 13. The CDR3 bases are TGTGCCAGCAGCCGCCTGATAGGGTCTAGCGGGAGTGAGCAGTTCTTC. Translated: CASSRLIGSSGSEQFF. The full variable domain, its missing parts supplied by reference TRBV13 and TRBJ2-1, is AAGVIQSPRHLIKEKRETATLKCYPIPRHDTVYWYQQGPGQDPQFLISFYEKMQSDKGSIPDRFSAQQFSDYHSELNMSSLELGDSALYFCASSRLIGSSGSEQFFGPGTRLTVL.

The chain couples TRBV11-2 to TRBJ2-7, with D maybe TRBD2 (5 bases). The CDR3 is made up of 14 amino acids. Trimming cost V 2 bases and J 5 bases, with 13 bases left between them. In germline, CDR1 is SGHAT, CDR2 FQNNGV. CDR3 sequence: CASSLRGSYHEQYF. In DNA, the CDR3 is TGTGCCAGCAGCTTACGAGGGAGTTACCACGAGCAGTACTTC.

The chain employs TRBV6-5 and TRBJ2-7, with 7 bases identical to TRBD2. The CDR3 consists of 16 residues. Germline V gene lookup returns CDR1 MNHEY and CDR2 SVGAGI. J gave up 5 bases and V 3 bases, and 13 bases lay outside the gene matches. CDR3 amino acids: CASSYLGGAGVDEQYF. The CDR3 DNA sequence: TGTGCCAGCAGTTATCTTGGGGGTGCGGGAGTCGACGAGCAGTACTTC.

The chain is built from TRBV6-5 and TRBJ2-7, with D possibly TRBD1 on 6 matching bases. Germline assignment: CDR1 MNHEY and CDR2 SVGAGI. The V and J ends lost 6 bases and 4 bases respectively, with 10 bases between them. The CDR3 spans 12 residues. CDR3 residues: CASRRTDYEQYF. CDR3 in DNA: TGTGCCAGCAGACGGACAGATTACGAGCAGTACTTC.

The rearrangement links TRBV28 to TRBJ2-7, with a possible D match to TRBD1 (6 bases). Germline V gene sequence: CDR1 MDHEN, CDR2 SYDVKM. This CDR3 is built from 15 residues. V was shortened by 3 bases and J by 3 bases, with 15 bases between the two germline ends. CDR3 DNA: TGTGCCAGCAGTTTCGGGACAACGAGGAGCTACGAGCAGTACTTC. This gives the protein CASSFGTTRSYEQYF.

DNA for the CDR3: TGTGCCAGCAGCTTAGGGACAGGGGGTTTTTCACCCCTCCACTTT. This gives the protein CASSLGTGGFSPLHF. This rearrangement joins TRBV7-9 to TRBJ1-6, with TRBD1 matching 10 bases. The CDR3 contains 15 residues. The V and J ends lost 1 base and 9 bases, in that order; junction bases with no gene match: 3. CDR1 SEHNR and CDR2 FQNEAQ come from the germline V gene (reference sequence).

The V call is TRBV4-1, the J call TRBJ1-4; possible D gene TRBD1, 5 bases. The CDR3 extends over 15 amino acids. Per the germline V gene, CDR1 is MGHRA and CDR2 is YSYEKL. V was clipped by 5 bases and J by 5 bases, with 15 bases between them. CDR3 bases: TGCGCCAGCAGCGAAAAAGACAGAACAAATGAAAAACTGTTTTTT. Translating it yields CASSEKDRTNEKLFF.

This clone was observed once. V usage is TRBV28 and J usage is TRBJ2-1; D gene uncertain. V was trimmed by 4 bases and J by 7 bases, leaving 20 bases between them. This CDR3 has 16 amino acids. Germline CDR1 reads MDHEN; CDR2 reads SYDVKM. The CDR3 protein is CASSSTRSGLKNEQFF. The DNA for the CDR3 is TGTGCCAGCAGTTCAACCCGATCCGGGCTCAAGAATGAGCAGTTCTTC. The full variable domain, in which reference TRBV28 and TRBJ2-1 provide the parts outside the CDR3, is DVKVTQSSRYLVKRTGEKVFLECVQDMDHENMFWYRQDPGLGLRLIYFSYDVKMKEKGDIPEGYSVSREKKERFSLILESASTNQTSMYLCASSSTRSGLKNEQFFGPGTRLTVL.

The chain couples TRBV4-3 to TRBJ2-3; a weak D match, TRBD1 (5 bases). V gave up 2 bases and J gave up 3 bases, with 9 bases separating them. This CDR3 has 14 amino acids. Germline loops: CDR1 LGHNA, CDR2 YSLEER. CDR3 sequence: CASSQPQETDTQYF. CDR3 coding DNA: TGCGCCAGCAGCCAACCACAGGAGACAGATACGCAGTATTTT.

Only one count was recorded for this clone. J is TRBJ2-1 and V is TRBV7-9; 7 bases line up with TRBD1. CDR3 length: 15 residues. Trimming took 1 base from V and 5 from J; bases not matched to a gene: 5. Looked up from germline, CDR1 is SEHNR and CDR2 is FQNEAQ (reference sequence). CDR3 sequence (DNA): TGTGCCAGCAGCTTAGAGGGGGCAGCAAACAATGAGCAGTTCTTC. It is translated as CASSLEGAANNEQFF.

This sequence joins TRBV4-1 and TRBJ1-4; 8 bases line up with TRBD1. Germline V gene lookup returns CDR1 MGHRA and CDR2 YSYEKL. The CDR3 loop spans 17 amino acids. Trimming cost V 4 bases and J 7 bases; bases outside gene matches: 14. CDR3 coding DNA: TGCGCCAGCAGCCGAGCCACTTCCGGGACAGGAGGTGAAAAACTGTTTTTT. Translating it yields CASSRATSGTGGEKLFF.

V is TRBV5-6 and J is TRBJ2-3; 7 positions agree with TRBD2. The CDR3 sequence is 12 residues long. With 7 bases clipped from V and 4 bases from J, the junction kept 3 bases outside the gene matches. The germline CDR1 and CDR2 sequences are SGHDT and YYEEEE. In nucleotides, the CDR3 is TGTGCCAGCGGTCGGGGGGCAGATACGCAGTATTTT. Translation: CASGRGADTQYF. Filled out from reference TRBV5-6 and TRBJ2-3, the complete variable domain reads DAGVTQSPTHLIKTRGQQVTLRCSPKSGHDTVSWYQQALGQGPQFIFQYYEEEERQRGNFPDRFSGHQFPNYSSELNVNALLLGDSALYLCASGRGADTQYFGPGTRLTVL.